The T cell receptor beta chain described here comes from a study of T cell clusters in autoimmune cytopenias. With regard to this clonotype: Its target is not known.

TRB was amplified by touch-down multiplex PCR, primer pools A and B combined. TCRdb reanalyzed the multiplex PCR reads, giving one entry per CDR3 protein sequence and no DNA. The listing records 2,500 to 3,000 distinct CDR3 sequences. Study-wide findings and caveats: The cluster-lack signature was not seen for secondary cytopenia versus chronic lymphocytic leukemia. The T cell clusters came from computational analysis alone and lack functional validation. TRB repertoire shifts in secondary cytopenia and chronic lymphocytic leukemia mostly reflected lymphoma, not autoimmunity.

Each sample's input was roughly 230 ng genomic DNA, some 34,000 genome equivalents. Looked up from germline, CDR1 is DFQATT and CDR2 is SNEGSKA (reference sequence). The CDR3 is made up of 14 amino acids. This sequence originates from a human donor with an autoimmune cytopenia, with autoimmune hepatitis or in good health (not recorded which). Sequenced sample: peripheral blood. The chain uses TRBV20-1 and TRBJ1-4; the D call from TCRdb, TRBD1, cannot be confirmed without DNA. CDR3 region: CSAPDEGGNEKLFF.